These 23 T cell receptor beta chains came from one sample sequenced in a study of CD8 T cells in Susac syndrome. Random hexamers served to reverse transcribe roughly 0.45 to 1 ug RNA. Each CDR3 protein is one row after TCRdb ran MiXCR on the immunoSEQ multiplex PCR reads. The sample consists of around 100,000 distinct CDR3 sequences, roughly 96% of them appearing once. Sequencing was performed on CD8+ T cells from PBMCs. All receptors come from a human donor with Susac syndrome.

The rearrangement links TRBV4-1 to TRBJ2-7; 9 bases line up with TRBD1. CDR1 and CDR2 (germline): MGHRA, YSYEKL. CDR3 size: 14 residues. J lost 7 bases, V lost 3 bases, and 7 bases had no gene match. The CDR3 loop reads CASSQGQGTLEQYF. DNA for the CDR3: TGCGCCAGCAGCCAGGGACAGGGAACTTTGGAGCAGTACTTC.

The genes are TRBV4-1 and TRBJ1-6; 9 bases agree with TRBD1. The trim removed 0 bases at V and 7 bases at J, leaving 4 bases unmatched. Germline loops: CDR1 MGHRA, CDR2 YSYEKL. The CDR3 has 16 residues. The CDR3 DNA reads TGCGCCAGCAGCCAAGACCCGGGACAGGGAAATTCACCCCTCCACTTT. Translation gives CASSQDPGQGNSPLHF.

The CDR3 DNA follows: TGCAGCGTTGAGTGGCAGGGGATGAAGGAGACCCAGTACTTC. Translating gives CSVEWQGMKETQYF. The gene calls are TRBV29-1 and TRBJ2-5; tentative D call: TRBD1 (6 bases). Looked up from germline, CDR1 is SQVTM and CDR2 is ANQGSEA. V shed 3 bases and J shed 5 bases, with 16 bases lying between them. The CDR3 covers 14 residues.

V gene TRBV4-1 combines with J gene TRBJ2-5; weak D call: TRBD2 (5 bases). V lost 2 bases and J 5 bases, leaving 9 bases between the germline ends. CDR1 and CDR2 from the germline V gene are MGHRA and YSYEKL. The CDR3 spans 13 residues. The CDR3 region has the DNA TGCGCCAGCAGCCAATCGGGAAAGGAGACCCAGTACTTC. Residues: CASSQSGKETQYF.

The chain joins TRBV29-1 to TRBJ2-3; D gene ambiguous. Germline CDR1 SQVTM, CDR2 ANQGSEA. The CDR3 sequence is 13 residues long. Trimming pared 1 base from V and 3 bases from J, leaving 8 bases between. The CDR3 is CSVEGVLTDTQYF. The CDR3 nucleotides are TGCAGCGTTGAAGGAGTTCTAACAGATACGCAGTATTTT.

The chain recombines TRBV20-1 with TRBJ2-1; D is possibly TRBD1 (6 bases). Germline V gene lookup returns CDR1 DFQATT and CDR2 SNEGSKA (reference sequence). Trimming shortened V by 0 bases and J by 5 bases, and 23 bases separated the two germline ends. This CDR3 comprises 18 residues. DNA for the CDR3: TGCAGTGCTAGAGATTATGCAAGGGGGTTACGGCTTGACAATGAGCAGTTCTTC. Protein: CSARDYARGLRLDNEQFF.

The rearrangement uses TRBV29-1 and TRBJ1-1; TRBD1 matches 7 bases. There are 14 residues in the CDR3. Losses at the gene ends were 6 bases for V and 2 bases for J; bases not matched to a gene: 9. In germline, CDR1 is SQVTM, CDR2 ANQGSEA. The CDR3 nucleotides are TGCAGCGTACTAGGGGACAGCGCAAACACTGAAGCTTTCTTT. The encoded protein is CSVLGDSANTEAFF.

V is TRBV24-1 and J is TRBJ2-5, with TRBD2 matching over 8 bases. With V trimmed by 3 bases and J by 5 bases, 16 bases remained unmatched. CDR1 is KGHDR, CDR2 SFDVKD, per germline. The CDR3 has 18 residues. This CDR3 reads CATSDPGRASGRGETQYF. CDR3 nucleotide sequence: TGTGCCACCAGTGATCCAGGGAGGGCCAGCGGGAGAGGGGAGACCCAGTACTTC.

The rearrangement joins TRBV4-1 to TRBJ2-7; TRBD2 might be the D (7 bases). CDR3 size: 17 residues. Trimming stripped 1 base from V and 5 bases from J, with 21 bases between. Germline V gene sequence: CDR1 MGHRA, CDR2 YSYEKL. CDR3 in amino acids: CASSQGRGGRGGHEQYF. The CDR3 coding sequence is TGCGCCAGCAGCCAAGGGAGAGGGGGGAGGGGAGGCCACGAGCAGTACTTC.

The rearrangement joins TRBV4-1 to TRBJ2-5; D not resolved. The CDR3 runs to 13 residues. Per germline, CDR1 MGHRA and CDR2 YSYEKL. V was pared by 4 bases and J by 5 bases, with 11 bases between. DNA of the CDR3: TGCGCCAGCAGCCTAAGGATTAGCGAGACCCAGTACTTC. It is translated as CASSLRISETQYF.

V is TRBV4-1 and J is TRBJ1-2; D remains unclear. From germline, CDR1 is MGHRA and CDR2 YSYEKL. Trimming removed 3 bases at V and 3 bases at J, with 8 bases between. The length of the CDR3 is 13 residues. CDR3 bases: TGCGCCAGCAGCCAGAGGGCAGACTATGGCTACACCTTC. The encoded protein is CASSQRADYGYTF.

The CDR3 reads CARGSGLLHNEQFF. Written as DNA, the CDR3 is TGTGCCAGGGGGAGCGGGCTACTCCACAATGAGCAGTTCTTC. This chain links TRBV7-2 with TRBJ2-1; tentative D call: TRBD2 (6 bases). Germline V lookup: CDR1 SGHTA, CDR2 FQGNSA. The CDR3 is made up of 14 amino acids. Trimming took 9 bases from V and 5 from J, leaving 17 bases between them.

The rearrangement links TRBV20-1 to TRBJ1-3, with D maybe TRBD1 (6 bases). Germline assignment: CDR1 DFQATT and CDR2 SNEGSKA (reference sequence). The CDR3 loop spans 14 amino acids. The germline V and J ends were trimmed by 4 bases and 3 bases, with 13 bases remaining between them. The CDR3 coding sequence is TGCAGTGCTACCCCCGACAGGTTTGGAAACACCATATATTTT. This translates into CSATPDRFGNTIYF.

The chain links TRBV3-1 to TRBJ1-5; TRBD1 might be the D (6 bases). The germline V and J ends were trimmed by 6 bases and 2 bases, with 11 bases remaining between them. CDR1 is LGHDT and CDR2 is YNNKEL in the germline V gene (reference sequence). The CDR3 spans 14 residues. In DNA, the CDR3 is TGTGCCAGCAGTCTACAGGGAGGCAATCAGCCCCAGCATTTT. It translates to CASSLQGGNQPQHF.

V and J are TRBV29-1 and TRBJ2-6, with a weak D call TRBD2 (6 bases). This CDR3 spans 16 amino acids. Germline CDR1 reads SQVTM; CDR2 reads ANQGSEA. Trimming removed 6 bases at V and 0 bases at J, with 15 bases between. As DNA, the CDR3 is TGCAGCGTCGCGGGACTGCCCTTCTCTGGGGCCAACGTCCTGACTTTC. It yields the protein CSVAGLPFSGANVLTF. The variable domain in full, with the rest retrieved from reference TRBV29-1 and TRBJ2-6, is SAVISQKPSRDICQRGTSLTIQCQVDSQVTMMFWYRQQPGQSLTLIATANQGSEATYESGFVIDKFPISRPNLTFSTLTVSNMSPEDSSIYLCSVAGLPFSGANVLTFGAGSRLTVL.

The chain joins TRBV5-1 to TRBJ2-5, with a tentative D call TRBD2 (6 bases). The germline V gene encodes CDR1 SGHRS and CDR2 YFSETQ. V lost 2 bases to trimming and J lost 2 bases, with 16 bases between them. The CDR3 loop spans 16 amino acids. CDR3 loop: CASSFLTVGGQETQYF. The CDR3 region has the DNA TGCGCCAGCAGCTTCCTGACAGTCGGGGGTCAAGAGACCCAGTACTTC.

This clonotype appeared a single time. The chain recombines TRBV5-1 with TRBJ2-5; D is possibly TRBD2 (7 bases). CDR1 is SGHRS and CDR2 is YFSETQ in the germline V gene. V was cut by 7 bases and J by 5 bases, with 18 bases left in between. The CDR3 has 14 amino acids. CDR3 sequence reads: CASRDGGPEETQYF. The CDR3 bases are TGCGCCAGCCGCGACGGGGGGCCGGAGGAGACCCAGTACTTC. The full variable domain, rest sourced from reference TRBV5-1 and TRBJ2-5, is KAGVTQTPRYLIKTRGQQVTLSCSPISGHRSVSWYQQTPGQGLQFLFEYFSETQRNKGNFPGRFSGRQFSNSRSEMNVSTLELGDSALYLCASRDGGPEETQYFGPGTRLLVL.

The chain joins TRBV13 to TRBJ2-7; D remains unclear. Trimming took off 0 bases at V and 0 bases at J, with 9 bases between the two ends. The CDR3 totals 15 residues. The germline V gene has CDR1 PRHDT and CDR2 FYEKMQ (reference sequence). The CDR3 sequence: CASSLGGSSSYEQYF. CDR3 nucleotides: TGTGCCAGCAGCTTAGGGGGATCTAGCTCCTACGAGCAGTACTTC.

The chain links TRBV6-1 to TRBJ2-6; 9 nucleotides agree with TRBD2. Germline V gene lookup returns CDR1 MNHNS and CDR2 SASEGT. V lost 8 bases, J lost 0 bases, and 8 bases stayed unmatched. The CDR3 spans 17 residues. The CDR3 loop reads CASRTTSGFSGANVLTF. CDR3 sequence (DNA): TGTGCCAGCCGAACAACTAGCGGGTTCTCTGGGGCCAACGTCCTGACTTTC.

The CDR3 DNA reads as TGTGCCAGCAGTTTAAGCGGGGACAGGGCATACAATGAGCAGTTCTTC. Protein product: CASSLSGDRAYNEQFF. V gene TRBV28 combines with J gene TRBJ2-1; 9 nucleotides match TRBD1. This CDR3 is built from 16 residues. V lost 2 bases, J lost 4 bases, and 6 bases stayed unmatched. Germline V gives CDR1 MDHEN, CDR2 SYDVKM.

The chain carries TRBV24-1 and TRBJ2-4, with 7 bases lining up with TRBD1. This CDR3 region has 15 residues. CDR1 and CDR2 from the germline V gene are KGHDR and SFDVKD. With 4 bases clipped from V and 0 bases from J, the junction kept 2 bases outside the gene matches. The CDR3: CATSEKGAAKNIQYF. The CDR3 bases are TGTGCCACCAGTGAAAAGGGGGCAGCCAAAAACATTCAGTACTTC.

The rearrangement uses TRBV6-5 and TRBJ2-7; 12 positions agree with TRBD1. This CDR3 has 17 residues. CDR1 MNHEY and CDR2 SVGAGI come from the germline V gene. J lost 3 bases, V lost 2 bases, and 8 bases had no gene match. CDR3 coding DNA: TGTGCCAGCAGTTACGGGACAGGGGGCCCCGGGGGCTACGAGCAGTACTTC. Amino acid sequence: CASSYGTGGPGGYEQYF.

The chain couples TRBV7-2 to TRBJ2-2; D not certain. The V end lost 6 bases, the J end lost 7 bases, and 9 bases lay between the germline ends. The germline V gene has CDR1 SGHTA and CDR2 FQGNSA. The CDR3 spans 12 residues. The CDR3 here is CASRHWGGELFF. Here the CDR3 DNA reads TGTGCCAGCAGACACTGGGGCGGGGAGCTGTTTTTT.